This T cell receptor beta chain was sequenced in a study of early T cells in non-severe SARS-CoV-2 infection. Study context: Bulk RNA from unsorted whole blood was sequenced; chains were unpaired.

Trimming removed 1 base at V and 10 bases at J, with 8 bases between. Germline CDR1 and CDR2: LNHDA and SQIVND (reference sequence). The CDR3 is made up of 12 amino acids. Individual cDNA molecules carried attached unique molecular identifiers. One entry per CDR3 protein, called by TCRdb with MiXCR from the 5' RACE reads. The sample lists over 95,000 distinct CDR3 sequences; about 15% were seen once. The sequencing input was whole blood. The rearrangement links TRBV19 to TRBJ1-5; no firm D call. This TCR came from an adult who was a healthcare worker with PCR-confirmed SARS-CoV-2 infection or an uninfected control (not recorded which). CDR3 protein: CASSIGWGPQHF. The CDR3 coding sequence is TGTGCCAGTAGTATAGGATGGGGACCCCAGCATTTT.